This T cell receptor (beta chain) was sequenced during a study of early T cells in non-severe SARS-CoV-2 infection. The overall study: Sequencing used unsorted whole-blood bulk RNA, so chains lack pairing. Study observations and caveats: VDJdb matching skewed toward anti-spike CD8 responses, missing private and CD4 specificities.

The germline V gene has CDR1 SNHLY and CDR2 FYNNEI. The CDR3 covers 16 residues. Trimming took off 2 bases at V and 4 bases at J, with 15 bases between the two ends. cDNA molecules, individually, were tagged with unique molecular identifiers. TCRdb independently ran MiXCR on the 5' RACE reads; one entry per CDR3 protein. The sample has over 50,000 distinct CDR3 sequences; approximately 8.4% are singletons. Worth noting for this clonotype: No antigen is known for it.

Input material: whole blood. The rearrangement uses TRBV2 and TRBJ1-5; the D gene is possibly TRBD1 (6 bases). This receptor was taken from an adult who was a healthcare worker with PCR-confirmed SARS-CoV-2 infection or an uninfected control (not recorded which). CDR3 sequence (DNA): TGTGCCAGCAGTGAAAGTTTCAGGGGCCCGAATCAGCCCCAGCATTTT. It is translated as CASSESFRGPNQPQHF.